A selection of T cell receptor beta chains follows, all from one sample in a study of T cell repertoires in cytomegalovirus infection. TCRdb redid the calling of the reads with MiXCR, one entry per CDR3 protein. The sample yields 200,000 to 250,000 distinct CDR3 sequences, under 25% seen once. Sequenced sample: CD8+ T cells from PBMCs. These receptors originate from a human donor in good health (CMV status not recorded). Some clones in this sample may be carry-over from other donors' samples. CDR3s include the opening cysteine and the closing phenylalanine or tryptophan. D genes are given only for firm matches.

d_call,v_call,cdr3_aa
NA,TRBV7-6,CASSWGETQYF
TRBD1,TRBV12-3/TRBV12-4,CASSFPGTGGGYTF
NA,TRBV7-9,CASSPGPETQYF
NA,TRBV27,CASSLSQGDNYGYTF
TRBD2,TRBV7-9,CASSFGLAEQETQYF
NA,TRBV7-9,CASGLRTEKETQYF
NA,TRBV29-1,CSVDLGDTGELFF
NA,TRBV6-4,CASSYGGGREKLFF
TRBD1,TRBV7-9,CASSSDRVGMSNQPQHF
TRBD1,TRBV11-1,CASSPSTGAHQETQYF
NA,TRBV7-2,CASSYDRSFYEQYF
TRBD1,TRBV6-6,CASSTSTPGQGPSSYNSPLHF
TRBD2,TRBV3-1,CASSQERDYEETQYF
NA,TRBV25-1,CASSRQEDSPLHF
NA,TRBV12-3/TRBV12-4,CASSLGTTSYEQYF
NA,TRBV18,CASSPGPGDITYTSPLHF
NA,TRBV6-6,CASSPRGPYQETQYF
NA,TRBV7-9,CASSLAEAYEQYF
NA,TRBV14,CASSQSRGGSPLHF
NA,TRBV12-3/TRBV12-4,CASSPVGRNSNQPQHF
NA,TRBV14,CARNEKLFF
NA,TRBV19,CASSSQQEYYGYTF
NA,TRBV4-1,CASSQPAGSIGELFF
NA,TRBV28,CASSTAGATDTQYF
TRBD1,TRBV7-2,CASSPAGTVNYGYTF
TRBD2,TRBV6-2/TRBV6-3,CASSYSTSGGYNEQFF
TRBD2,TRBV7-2,CASSLNAGGGFSSYNEQFF